A single sample is the source of the 15 T cell receptor beta chains below, sequenced in a study of PD-L1 blockade in urothelial cancer. Sequenced by immunoSEQ multiplex PCR; TCRdb stores in-frame clones only, minus some. The sample gives 85,000 to 90,000 clones, 90% of which show up once; over 8.5% is in the top ten. The sequenced sample was PBMCs, obtained around atezolizumab (anti-PD-L1) treatment. These receptors all stem from a man aged 55 to 70 with urothelial cancer.

The rearrangement joins TRBV7-2 to TRBJ2-7; 7 nucleotides line up with TRBD1. V dropped 6 bases and J dropped 2; count of bases not matched to a gene: 7. There are 14 residues in the CDR3. CDR1 is SGHTA and CDR2 is FQGNSA in the germline V gene. The CDR3 region has the DNA TGTGCCAGCAGGACGGGACAGTTTACCTACGAGCAGTACTTC. This gives the protein CASRTGQFTYEQYF.

This sequence joins TRBV6-1 and TRBJ1-5; D is perhaps TRBD1 (5 bases). The CDR3 is 15 residues long. The V and J ends lost 2 bases and 1 base respectively, with 9 bases between them. The germline V gene has CDR1 MNHNS and CDR2 SASEGT. CDR3 in DNA: TGTGCCAGCAGTGAACAGGGTTACAGCAATCAGCCCCAGCATTTT. This translates into CASSEQGYSNQPQHF.

The rearrangement uses TRBV7-3 and TRBJ2-1, with TRBD2 identical over 7 bases. Germline V gene data show CDR1 as SGHTA and CDR2 as FQGTGA. CDR3 size: 14 residues. V lost 2 bases and J lost 6; bases outside the gene matches: 4. DNA for the CDR3: TGTGCCAGCAGCTTAGGCGGGGGTGGCAATGAGCAGTTCTTC. Encoded protein: CASSLGGGGNEQFF.

The chain links TRBV19 to TRBJ1-5, with 8 positions matching TRBD1. This CDR3 has 13 amino acids. The germline CDR1 and CDR2 sequences are LNHDA and SQIVND (reference sequence). CDR3: CATGVVSNQPQHF. The CDR3 nucleotides read TGTGCGACAGGGGTTGTTAGCAATCAGCCCCAGCATTTT.

The rearrangement links TRBV6-1 to TRBJ1-2; D not certain. The CDR3 is 13 residues long. Germline-derived CDR1 and CDR2 are MNHNS and SASEGT. Trimming took 0 bases from V and 3 from J, leaving 5 bases between them. CDR3 amino acids: CASSEAGDYGYTF. The CDR3 DNA sequence: TGTGCCAGCAGTGAAGCCGGGGACTATGGCTACACCTTC.

V usage is TRBV5-6 and J usage is TRBJ2-3; possibly TRBD2 for D (7 bases). Trimming removed 3 bases from V and 1 base from J, with 18 bases in between. In germline, CDR1 is SGHDT, CDR2 YYEEEE. The CDR3 has 17 amino acids. In nucleotides, the CDR3 is TGTGCCAGCAGCTGGGGGGGCGGGGCGGAAGGCACAGATACGCAGTATTTT. Its translation is CASSWGGGAEGTDTQYF.

The rearrangement joins TRBV5-4 to TRBJ1-1; 8 bases match TRBD1. The germline gives CDR1 SGHNT, CDR2 YYREEE (reference sequence). This CDR3 is built from 12 residues. V gave up 4 bases and J gave up 6 bases; unmatched junction bases: 2. CDR3 loop: CASSGQGSEAFF. The CDR3 DNA sequence: TGTGCCAGCAGCGGACAGGGCTCTGAAGCTTTCTTT.

The chain joins TRBV10-3 to TRBJ1-4; D is ambiguous. CDR3 length: 14 residues. The germline gives CDR1 ENHRY, CDR2 SYGVKD. The V end was cut by 3 bases, the J end by 2 bases, with 7 bases between. DNA of the CDR3: TGTGCCATCAGTGACGAGGGCACTAATGAAAAACTGTTTTTT. Translating it yields CAISDEGTNEKLFF.

This clone was counted a single time. The J gene is TRBJ1-2, the V gene TRBV5-1; the match to TRBD1 covers 10 bases. CDR1 is SGHRS, CDR2 YFSETQ, per germline. The CDR3 consists of 15 residues. V shed 0 bases, J shed 8 bases, and the junction held 7 bases outside the gene matches. For the CDR3, the DNA is TGCGCCAGCAGCTTGGGGGGACAGGGGCCTTCCGGCTACACCTTC. Its protein product is CASSLGGQGPSGYTF.

The chain recombines TRBV5-1 with TRBJ2-7; D is possibly TRBD1 (6 bases). V was clipped by 5 bases and J by 6 bases, with 30 bases between them. Looked up from germline, CDR1 is SGHRS and CDR2 is YFSETQ. The CDR3 is 18 residues long. DNA of the CDR3: TGCGCCAGCAGACGGATTCCGGGACCTGGGGGCACTACTGGCGAGCAGTACTTC. Translating it yields CASRRIPGPGGTTGEQYF.

This clone was seen a single time. The chain joins TRBV29-1 to TRBJ2-5; TRBD1 is a possible D gene (6 bases). The germline gives CDR1 SQVTM, CDR2 ANQGSEA. The CDR3 length is 12 residues. Trimming left V 6 bases short and J 5 bases short, with 13 bases between. The DNA of the CDR3 is TGCAGCGTGAACAGGGACGGGGAGACCCAGTACTTC. Translated, it gives CSVNRDGETQYF.

The rearrangement joins TRBV9 to TRBJ2-3, with D maybe TRBD2 (5 bases). The V end lost 1 base, the J end lost 1 base, and 10 bases lay between the germline ends. There are 15 residues in the CDR3. The germline CDR1 and CDR2 sequences are SGDLS and YYNGEE. In nucleotides, the CDR3 is TGTGCCAGCAGCGTAATCTGGGGAGGCACAGATACGCAGTATTTT. Amino acid sequence: CASSVIWGGTDTQYF. Full variable domain (outside the CDR3, taken from reference TRBV9 and TRBJ2-3): DSGVTQTPKHLITATGQRVTLRCSPRSGDLSVYWYQQSLDQGLQFLIQYYNGEERAKGNILERFSAQQFPDLHSELNLSSLELGDSALYFCASSVIWGGTDTQYFGPGTRLTVL.

The V gene is TRBV5-1, the J gene TRBJ2-1; 10 positions match TRBD2. Germline CDR1 SGHRS, CDR2 YFSETQ. This CDR3 has 16 amino acids. The V and J ends lost 0 bases and 2 bases, in that order; junction bases with no gene match: 2. CDR3 sequence (DNA): TGCGCCAGCAGCTTGGGGGGGACTAGCGCCTACAATGAGCAGTTCTTC. Its translation: CASSLGGTSAYNEQFF.

The gene calls are TRBV5-1 and TRBJ1-6; 8 bases line up with TRBD1. The germline V gene encodes CDR1 SGHRS and CDR2 YFSETQ. After removal of 1 base from V and 10 bases from J, the junction contained 10 bases not matched to a gene. The length of the CDR3 is 16 residues. CDR3 in amino acids: CASSLTKDRVSSPLHF. The DNA of the CDR3 is TGCGCCAGCAGCTTGACCAAGGACAGGGTGTCATCACCCCTCCACTTT.

The rearrangement uses TRBV14 and TRBJ1-5; D is unclear. Germline V CDR1 and CDR2: SGHDN, FVKESK. Deletions cut 4 bases from V and 0 bases from J, with 4 bases between. This CDR3 spans 13 amino acids. Written as DNA, the CDR3 is TGTGCCAGCAGCCTGTATAGCAATCAGCCCCAGCATTTT. Translated: CASSLYSNQPQHF.